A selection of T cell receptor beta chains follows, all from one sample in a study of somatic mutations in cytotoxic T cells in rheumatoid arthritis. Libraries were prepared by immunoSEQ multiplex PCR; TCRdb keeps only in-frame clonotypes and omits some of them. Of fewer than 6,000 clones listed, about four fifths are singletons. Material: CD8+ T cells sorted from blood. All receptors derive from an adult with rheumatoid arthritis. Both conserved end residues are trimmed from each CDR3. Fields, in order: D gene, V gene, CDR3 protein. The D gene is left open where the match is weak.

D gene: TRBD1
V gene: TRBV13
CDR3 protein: ASSSWTGLETEAF

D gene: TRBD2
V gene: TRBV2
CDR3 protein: ASSFGLAGPEQY

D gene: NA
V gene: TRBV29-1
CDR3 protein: SAIQETQY

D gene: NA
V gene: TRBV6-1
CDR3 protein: ASSGTADTGELF

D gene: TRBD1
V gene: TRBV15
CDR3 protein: ATSTSTGGLTDTQY

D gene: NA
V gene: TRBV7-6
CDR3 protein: ASSSRGLFYNEQF

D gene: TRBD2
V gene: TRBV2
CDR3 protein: ASGAVSGQGTYNEQF

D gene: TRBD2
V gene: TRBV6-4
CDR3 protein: ASSVTGTSGNNEQF

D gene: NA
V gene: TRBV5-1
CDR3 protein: ASTSPKDGSRNEQF

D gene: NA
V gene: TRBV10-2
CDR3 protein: ASTESTVGDAGRETQY

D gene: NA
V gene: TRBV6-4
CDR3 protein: ASSDSAGERGGYT

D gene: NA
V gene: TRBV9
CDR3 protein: ASSLWDGSYEQY

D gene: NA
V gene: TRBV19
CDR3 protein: ASSTTEARGISPLH

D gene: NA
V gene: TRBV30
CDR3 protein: AWSGQTFNYGYT

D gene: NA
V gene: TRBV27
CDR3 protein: ASGAIPPYEQY

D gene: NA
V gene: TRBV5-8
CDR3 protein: ASSLWTNTYEQY

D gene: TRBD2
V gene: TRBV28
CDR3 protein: ASSWGDPWEGGELF

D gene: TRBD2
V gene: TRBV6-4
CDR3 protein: ASSETSGRADTQY

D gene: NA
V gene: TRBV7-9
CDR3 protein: ASSLAGGLDEQY

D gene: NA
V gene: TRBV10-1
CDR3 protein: ASSESSKGESVLVYEQY

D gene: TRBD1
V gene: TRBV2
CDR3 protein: ASRGTERSDEQF

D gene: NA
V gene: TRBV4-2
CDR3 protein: ASSQDRGALGNEQF

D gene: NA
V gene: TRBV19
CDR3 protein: ASIGGTTTNEKLF

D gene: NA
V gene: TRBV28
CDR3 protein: ASSSTSERTSNNEQF

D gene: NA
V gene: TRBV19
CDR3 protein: ASSLGQGGEQY

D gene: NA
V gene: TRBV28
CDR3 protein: ASSLRGGPNYGYT

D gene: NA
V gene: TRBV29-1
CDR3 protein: SAGGLNYGYT

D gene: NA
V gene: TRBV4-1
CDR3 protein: ASSQERIQTYEQY